One sample yielded the 25 T cell receptor beta chains listed below, sequenced in a study of blood T cell repertoires in COVID-19. Clones were sequenced by immunoSEQ multiplex PCR, and TCRdb holds only the in-frame ones, with some missing. The data hold a few hundred thousand clones, with roughly 85% observed a single time. The sample consisted of peripheral blood. These receptors all come from an older woman with acute or convalescent COVID-19.

The V gene is TRBV2, the J gene TRBJ2-7; 11 bases align to TRBD2. CDR1 is SNHLY and CDR2 is FYNNEI in the germline V gene. V was pared by 6 bases and J by 9 bases, with 4 bases of the junction left unmatched. CDR3 size: 12 residues. The CDR3 region is CASRIAGGWQYF. CDR3 DNA sequence: TGTGCCAGCAGAATAGCGGGGGGGTGGCAGTACTTC.

This clone appeared once. The CDR3 coding sequence is TGCGCCAGCAGCTTGGGAGGGTTACGCAATCAGCCCCAGCATTTT. This codes for CASSLGGLRNQPQHF. This chain connects TRBV5-1 to TRBJ1-5; D remains ambiguous. V lost 0 bases to trimming and J lost 2 bases, with 9 bases between them. The CDR3 consists of 15 residues. Germline loops: CDR1 SGHRS, CDR2 YFSETQ. Using reference TRBV5-1 and TRBJ1-5 for the parts outside the CDR3, the full variable domain is KAGVTQTPRYLIKTRGQQVTLSCSPISGHRSVSWYQQTPGQGLQFLFEYFSETQRNKGNFPGRFSGRQFSNSRSEMNVSTLELGDSALYLCASSLGGLRNQPQHFGDGTRLSIL.

This clone came up a few times. This sequence joins TRBV7-9 and TRBJ1-6; D remains ambiguous. CDR3 length: 13 residues. CDR1 is SEHNR and CDR2 is FQNEAQ in the germline V gene (reference sequence). With 6 bases removed from V and 8 bases from J, the gap between germline ends came to 11 bases. The CDR3 sequence: CASSFTTHSPLHF. In DNA form, the CDR3 reads TGTGCCAGCAGTTTTACTACGCATTCACCCCTCCACTTT.

The chain is built from TRBV5-1 and TRBJ2-5, with TRBD1 as a possible D gene (5 bases). CDR3 size: 14 residues. Germline-derived CDR1 and CDR2 are SGHRS and YFSETQ. V lost 3 bases and J lost 5, with 14 bases in between. CDR3 sequence reads: CASSSRAMGETQYF. The CDR3 region has the DNA TGCGCCAGCAGCTCCAGGGCGATGGGGGAGACCCAGTACTTC. Supplemented by reference TRBV5-1 and TRBJ2-5, the full variable domain reads KAGVTQTPRYLIKTRGQQVTLSCSPISGHRSVSWYQQTPGQGLQFLFEYFSETQRNKGNFPGRFSGRQFSNSRSEMNVSTLELGDSALYLCASSSRAMGETQYFGPGTRLLVL.

A single count supports this clone. The same CDR3 also results from other DNA sequences found in this sample. The CDR3 sequence: CASSYRDRGYEQYF. In nucleotides, the CDR3 is TGTGCCAGCAGTTACCGAGACAGGGGGTACGAGCAGTACTTC. The chain joins TRBV6-5 to TRBJ2-7; 9 bases agree with TRBD1. V was clipped by 2 bases and J by 4 bases; unmatched bases: 3. The CDR3 sequence is 14 residues long. The germline V gene encodes CDR1 MNHEY and CDR2 SVGAGI.

This clone was observed once. The chain recombines TRBV2 with TRBJ2-5; TRBD2 might be the D (7 bases). CDR3 size: 14 residues. V lost 8 bases and J 5 bases, leaving 18 bases between the germline ends. CDR1 and CDR2 (germline): SNHLY, FYNNEI. The CDR3 bases are TGTGCCAGCTCGGGCGGGGGCCTAGGGGAGACCCAGTACTTC. Amino acid sequence: CASSGGGLGETQYF.

The rearrangement joins TRBV6-5 to TRBJ2-7, with D tentatively TRBD1 (6 bases). Germline V CDR1 and CDR2: MNHEY, SVGAGI. Trimming pared 6 bases from V and 6 bases from J, leaving 21 bases between. The CDR3 is made up of 15 amino acids. The CDR3 DNA reads TGTGCCAGCAGGGCCGAACAGGGAGTTGGGTCCGAGCAGTACTTC. It specifies CASRAEQGVGSEQYF.

The genes are TRBV2 and TRBJ2-3, with unresolved D. Per germline, CDR1 SNHLY and CDR2 FYNNEI. This CDR3 spans 16 amino acids. Trimming left V 0 bases short and J 7 bases short, with 17 bases between. Here the CDR3 reads CASSEAFLNSKHTQYF. The CDR3 nucleotides are TGTGCCAGCAGTGAAGCGTTCCTAAACAGCAAGCATACGCAGTATTTT.

The chain carries TRBV6-1 and TRBJ2-1; tentative D call: TRBD2 (6 bases). From germline, CDR1 is MNHNS and CDR2 SASEGT. This CDR3 is 16 amino acids long. V lost 4 bases to trimming and J lost 0 bases, with 13 bases between them. The CDR3 reads CASSGRGPISYNEQFF. The CDR3 nucleotides read TGTGCCAGCAGTGGGCGGGGTCCTATCTCCTACAATGAGCAGTTCTTC.

The chain has TRBV7-6 and TRBJ1-2; D not certain. Germline loops: CDR1 SGHVS, CDR2 FNYEAQ. Trimming shortened V by 1 base and J by 6 bases, and 6 bases separated the two germline ends. This CDR3 is 12 amino acids long. Written as DNA, the CDR3 is TGTGCCAGCAGCTTAGTCCTAGATGGCTACACCTTC. It specifies CASSLVLDGYTF.

The chain links TRBV9 to TRBJ1-3, with TRBD1 matching over 7 bases. The V and J ends lost 3 bases and 4 bases, in that order; junction bases with no gene match: 10. The CDR3 is 16 amino acids. The germline gives CDR1 SGDLS, CDR2 YYNGEE. CDR3 protein: CASSEGDRRGGNTIYF. The CDR3 DNA follows: TGTGCCAGCAGCGAGGGGGACAGACGGGGAGGAAACACCATATATTTT.

The chain joins TRBV5-1 to TRBJ1-2; D unresolved. The CDR3 has 14 amino acids. CDR1 is SGHRS, CDR2 YFSETQ, per germline. V was pared by 5 bases and J by 4 bases, with 15 bases between. This chain's CDR3 is CASSMEGSGYGYTF. CDR3 bases: TGCGCCAGCAGTATGGAGGGATCAGGCTATGGCTACACCTTC.

The chain combines TRBV18 with TRBJ1-1, with 7 bases matching TRBD1. Germline V lookup: CDR1 KGHSH, CDR2 LQKENI. V shed 3 bases, J shed 2 bases, and the junction held 6 bases outside the gene matches. The length of the CDR3 is 15 residues. The CDR3 DNA reads as TGTGCCAGCTCACCTCGAGGGACAGATAACACTGAAGCTTTCTTT. It is translated as CASSPRGTDNTEAFF. Using reference TRBV18 and TRBJ1-1 for the parts outside the CDR3, the full variable domain is NAGVMQNPRHLVRRRGQEARLRCSPMKGHSHVYWYRQLPEEGLKFMVYLQKENIIDESGMPKERFSAEFPKEGPSILRIQQVVRGDSAAYFCASSPRGTDNTEAFFGQGTRLTVV.

At least ten counts were recorded for this clone. The chain recombines TRBV6-5 with TRBJ1-3, with no clear D. The CDR3 has 14 amino acids. Germline V gene data show CDR1 as MNHEY and CDR2 as SVGAGI. Between the trimmed V and J ends, which lost 6 bases and 2 bases, there was a span of 11 bases. In DNA form, the CDR3 reads TGTGCCAGCAGGAGCACTCCGGCTGGAAACACCATATATTTT. Its translation is CASRSTPAGNTIYF.

The V and J genes are TRBV3-1 (or the pseudogene TRBV3-2) and TRBJ2-2, with 7 nucleotides matching TRBD2. Germline assignment: CDR1 LGHDT and CDR2 YNNKEL (reference sequence). J lost 7 bases, V lost 4 bases, and 6 bases had no gene match. The CDR3 totals 14 residues. The CDR3 DNA reads as TGTGCCAGCAGCCTCAGATCTAGCGGCGGGGAGCTGTTTTTT. Amino acid sequence: CASSLRSSGGELFF.

The chain couples TRBV30 to TRBJ2-5; D unresolved. The germline V gene has CDR1 GTSNPN and CDR2 SVGIG (reference sequence). With 1 base removed from V and 2 bases from J, the gap between germline ends came to 14 bases. The CDR3 spans 15 residues. The CDR3 region is CAWSERDSSQETQYF. The CDR3 bases are TGTGCCTGGAGTGAAAGAGACTCGTCTCAAGAGACCCAGTACTTC.

V and J are TRBV6-2 or TRBV6-3 and TRBJ1-3; D is uncertain. The V end was cut by 2 bases, the J end by 2 bases, with 10 bases between. The CDR3 runs 15 residues. Germline CDR1 MNHEY, CDR2 SVGEGT. CDR3 sequence (DNA): TGTGCCAGCAGTTACGAGGGAAGGGCTGGAAACACCATATATTTT. This translates into CASSYEGRAGNTIYF.

The chain combines TRBV27 with TRBJ1-1; D perhaps matches TRBD1 (5 bases). V lost 8 bases to trimming and J lost 5 bases, with 12 bases between them. CDR1 is MNHEY, CDR2 SMNVEV, per germline (reference sequence). This CDR3 contains 12 residues. DNA for the CDR3: TGTGCCAGCTATTCCGGGGGAACTGAAGCTTTCTTT. It codes for CASYSGGTEAFF.

The chain links TRBV7-3 to TRBJ1-1, with 10 bases matching TRBD1. Germline assignment: CDR1 SGHTA and CDR2 FQGTGA. This CDR3 comprises 13 residues. Trimming cost V 3 bases and J 11 bases; bases outside gene matches: 6. The CDR3 region is CASSLGQGLGAFF. CDR3 DNA sequence: TGTGCCAGCAGCTTGGGACAGGGGTTGGGGGCTTTCTTT.

This sequence joins TRBV19 and TRBJ1-2; no reliable D call. The length of the CDR3 is 13 residues. CDR1 is LNHDA and CDR2 is SQIVND in the germline V gene (reference sequence). Deletions cut 2 bases from V and 2 bases from J, with 6 bases between. The CDR3 DNA reads as TGTGCCAGTAGTATACTGAGGAACTATGGCTACACCTTC. Protein: CASSILRNYGYTF.

The V call is TRBV10-3, the J call TRBJ1-2, with 7 bases lining up with TRBD1. This CDR3 has 14 amino acids. V was clipped by 10 bases and J by 0 bases; unmatched bases: 8. Germline lookup yields CDR1 ENHRY and CDR2 SYGVKD. The CDR3 loop reads CATTGQEANYGYTF. Written as DNA, the CDR3 is TGTGCCACCACCGGACAGGAAGCTAACTATGGCTACACCTTC.

The chain recombines TRBV5-4 with TRBJ1-4; 7 bases are shared with TRBD1. With V trimmed by 3 bases and J by 8 bases, 7 bases remained unmatched. The CDR3 has 14 residues. Germline CDR1 and CDR2: SGHNT and YYREEE (reference sequence). This CDR3 reads CASSSGRTGEKLFF. CDR3 coding DNA: TGTGCCAGCAGCTCCGGACGGACAGGCGAAAAACTGTTTTTT.

The chain carries TRBV5-8 and TRBJ1-5; maybe TRBD1 (5 bases). Germline V CDR1 and CDR2: SGHTS, YDEGEE. Trimming took 4 bases from V and 4 from J, leaving 15 bases between them. This CDR3 comprises 15 residues. The CDR3 DNA is TGTGCCAGCAGCGGAGGGCAGACAGATAATCAGCCCCAGCATTTT. This gives the protein CASSGGQTDNQPQHF.

V and J are TRBV9 and TRBJ1-4, with D hard to call. V was shortened by 4 bases and J by 2 bases, with 15 bases between the two germline ends. Germline V gives CDR1 SGDLS, CDR2 YYNGEE. The CDR3 is 16 residues long. CDR3 DNA: TGTGCCAGCAGCTCTCCCGGGGAGGACACTAATGAAAAACTGTTTTTT. Translating it yields CASSSPGEDTNEKLFF. The variable domain in full, with the rest retrieved from reference TRBV9 and TRBJ1-4, is DSGVTQTPKHLITATGQRVTLRCSPRSGDLSVYWYQQSLDQGLQFLIQYYNGEERAKGNILERFSAQQFPDLHSELNLSSLELGDSALYFCASSSPGEDTNEKLFFGSGTQLSVL.

This chain uses TRBV10-3 with TRBJ1-3; TRBD1 is a possible D gene (6 bases). V dropped 3 bases and J dropped 0 bases, with 12 bases sitting between them. Germline-derived CDR1 and CDR2 are ENHRY and SYGVKD. The CDR3 totals 16 residues. CDR3 sequence: CAISEGGGGSGNTIYF. CDR3 bases: TGTGCCATCAGTGAAGGAGGGGGGGGCTCTGGAAACACCATATATTTT.